These 10 T cell receptor beta chains share one sample of origin, sequenced in a study of blood T cell repertoires in COVID-19. Generated by immunoSEQ multiplex PCR, the TCRdb table keeps only in-frame clones and is missing some. The table has about 190,000 clones, just under 80% seen once. Sequencing was carried out using peripheral blood. Source of these receptors: a woman aged 80 or over with active or convalescent COVID-19.

V is TRBV19 and J is TRBJ2-3; the match to TRBD1 covers 8 bases. The length of the CDR3 is 16 residues. The germline gives CDR1 LNHDA, CDR2 SQIVND (reference sequence). V gave up 7 bases and J gave up 2 bases; unmatched junction bases: 11. The chain's CDR3 is CASKPGQGIFTDTQYF. The CDR3 DNA reads TGTGCCAGTAAACCAGGACAGGGCATATTCACAGATACGCAGTATTTT.

The genes are TRBV13 and TRBJ2-7; D is possibly TRBD2 (6 bases). Germline V gene sequence: CDR1 PRHDT, CDR2 FYEKMQ (reference sequence). The germline V and J ends were trimmed by 0 bases and 1 base, with 31 bases remaining between them. The CDR3 extends over 22 amino acids. This chain's CDR3 is CASSLGHTGVNARDLGSYEQYF. The CDR3 coding sequence is TGTGCCAGCAGCTTAGGCCATACGGGAGTTAACGCTAGAGACTTAGGGTCCTACGAGCAGTACTTC.

The CDR3 region is CAISEEGQKNSPLHF. CDR3 coding DNA: TGTGCCATCAGTGAGGAGGGACAGAAGAATTCACCCCTCCACTTT. The chain links TRBV10-3 to TRBJ1-6, with TRBD1 identical over 7 bases. The CDR3 sequence is 15 residues long. In germline, CDR1 is ENHRY, CDR2 SYGVKD. Trimming removed 2 bases from V and 7 bases from J; junction bases left unmatched: 5.

The chain uses TRBV5-4 and TRBJ1-6; 8 bases fit TRBD1. This CDR3 is 17 amino acids long. After removal of 2 bases from V and 6 bases from J, the junction contained 10 bases not matched to a gene. Germline values: CDR1 SGHNT, CDR2 YYREEE (reference sequence). The CDR3 reads CASSFGMAGGGNSPLHF. The CDR3 nucleotides read TGTGCCAGCAGCTTCGGTATGGCAGGGGGCGGTAATTCACCCCTCCACTTT. Combining the CDR3 with reference TRBV5-4 and TRBJ1-6 gives the whole variable domain ETGVTQSPTHLIKTRGQQVTLRCSSQSGHNTVSWYQQALGQGPQFIFQYYREEENGRGNFPPRFSGLQFPNYSSELNVNALELDDSALYLCASSFGMAGGGNSPLHFGNGTRLTVT.

This clone has a handful of counts. The V gene is TRBV5-1, the J gene TRBJ2-3, with 10 bases lining up with TRBD1. Germline CDR1 and CDR2: SGHRS and YFSETQ. The CDR3 runs to 16 residues. J gave up 7 bases and V 4 bases, and 12 bases lay outside the gene matches. DNA for the CDR3: TGCGCCAGCAGCCTAACCATGACAGGGGGCGGGAATACGCAGTATTTT. Translated: CASSLTMTGGGNTQYF.

The chain joins TRBV28 to TRBJ2-5; 7 bases line up with TRBD2. Germline loops: CDR1 MDHEN, CDR2 SYDVKM. V dropped 5 bases and J dropped 3; count of bases not matched to a gene: 6. CDR3 size: 14 residues. CDR3 residues: CASSRGGEEETQYF. The DNA of the CDR3 is TGTGCCAGCAGTAGGGGAGGGGAAGAAGAGACCCAGTACTTC.

The chain recombines TRBV5-8 with TRBJ2-5; 12 nucleotides align to TRBD1. CDR3 length: 16 amino acids. Germline CDR1 and CDR2: SGHTS and YDEGEE. The V and J ends lost 4 bases and 1 base, in that order; junction bases with no gene match: 5. The CDR3 spells CASSTGQGAPQETQYF. The CDR3 nucleotides are TGTGCCAGCAGCACGGGACAGGGGGCTCCCCAAGAGACCCAGTACTTC.

The chain joins TRBV7-2 to TRBJ2-3, with a weak D call TRBD2 (5 bases). The CDR3 covers 13 residues. Germline assignment: CDR1 SGHTA and CDR2 FQGNSA. The V end lost 7 bases, the J end lost 0 bases, and 8 bases lay between the germline ends. CDR3: CASTGGSTDTQYF. CDR3 DNA: TGTGCCAGCACGGGCGGGAGCACAGATACGCAGTATTTT.

The sample holds one count of this clone. The rearrangement joins TRBV7-8 to TRBJ2-5; 7 bases are shared with TRBD2. The germline gives CDR1 SGHVS, CDR2 FQNEAQ. The trim removed 3 bases at V and 6 bases at J, leaving 22 bases unmatched. This CDR3 has 19 residues. CDR3 nucleotide sequence: TGTGCCAGCAGCTTCGGACCGAGCGGGACTCCGCTCGATCAAAAGACCCAGTACTTC. This translates into CASSFGPSGTPLDQKTQYF.

The chain couples TRBV18 to TRBJ2-4, with 7 positions matching TRBD1. Trimming removed 3 bases from V and 5 bases from J; junction bases left unmatched: 7. The CDR3 runs to 15 residues. Germline CDR1 reads KGHSH; CDR2 reads LQKENI. DNA for the CDR3: TGTGCCAGCTCACCTACAATAGGACAGGAAAACATTCAGTACTTC. It codes for CASSPTIGQENIQYF.